Below are 8 T cell receptor beta chains sequenced from a single sample in a study of T cells in localized non-small cell lung cancer. Using immunoSEQ multiplex PCR, the repertoire was profiled, and TCRdb retains in-frame clones only, with some absent. The table includes tens of thousands of clones, roughly 85% detected once. The sequences come from peripheral blood, collected before any cancer treatment. These receptors were obtained from a male donor older than 55 with stage III squamous cell lung carcinoma.

The chain employs TRBV5-1 and TRBJ2-6, with D unresolved. CDR3 length equals 14 residues. The V gene's germline CDR1 is SGHRS and CDR2 YFSETQ. With 5 bases removed from V and 0 bases from J, the gap between germline ends came to 6 bases. The CDR3 here is CASSFNSGANVLTF. The CDR3 DNA is TGCGCCAGCAGTTTTAACTCTGGGGCCAACGTCCTGACTTTC.

The CDR3 loop reads CASRPERDRVVVGTF. CDR3 DNA: TGTGCCAGCAGGCCGGAAAGGGACAGGGTGGTAGTTGGTACCTTC. The chain joins TRBV28 to TRBJ1-2; TRBD1 aligns across 9 bases. The CDR3 contains 15 residues. J lost 14 bases, V lost 6 bases, and 19 bases had no gene match. Germline V gene sequence: CDR1 MDHEN, CDR2 SYDVKM.

The genes are TRBV25-1 and TRBJ2-5, with D maybe TRBD2 (6 bases). The CDR3 has 17 residues. The germline V and J ends were trimmed by 1 base and 5 bases, with 20 bases remaining between them. Germline lookup yields CDR1 MGHDK and CDR2 SYGVNS. CDR3 amino acids: CASSESGGRSGWETQYF. CDR3 bases: TGTGCCAGCAGTGAATCCGGGGGACGAAGCGGGTGGGAGACCCAGTACTTC.

The rearrangement uses TRBV27 and TRBJ2-5; D possibly corresponds to TRBD2 (6 bases). With 8 bases removed from V and 5 bases from J, the gap between germline ends came to 15 bases. CDR1 is MNHEY and CDR2 is SMNVEV in the germline V gene (reference sequence). The CDR3 is made up of 13 amino acids. CDR3 amino acids: CASRGLPGETQYF. The CDR3 DNA reads as TGTGCCAGCCGGGGACTCCCTGGGGAGACCCAGTACTTC.

In DNA form, the CDR3 reads TGCAGCGTTGAAGAGACGGCTTCCTACGAGCAGTACTTC. Translation: CSVEETASYEQYF. This sequence joins TRBV29-1 and TRBJ2-7; D is unclear. The CDR3 covers 13 residues. V gave up 0 bases and J gave up 1 base, with 7 bases separating them. Germline V lookup: CDR1 SQVTM, CDR2 ANQGSEA.

This rearrangement joins TRBV6-5 to TRBJ2-7; no definite D call. The CDR3 covers 14 residues. Germline lookup yields CDR1 MNHEY and CDR2 SVGAGI. V was pared by 0 bases and J by 2 bases, with 8 bases between. The CDR3 spells CASSYSRSTYEQYF. CDR3 bases: TGTGCCAGCAGTTACTCTCGCAGTACCTACGAGCAGTACTTC.

V usage is TRBV6-5 and J usage is TRBJ2-3; D may be TRBD1 or TRBD2 (6 bases each). CDR1 and CDR2 (germline): MNHEY, SVGAGI. The CDR3 totals 14 residues. Trimming removed 7 bases at V and 8 bases at J, with 19 bases between. CDR3 nucleotide sequence: TGTGCCAGCACCCTAGGGGGGTCCGGAGGTACGCAGTATTTT. Protein sequence: CASTLGGSGGTQYF.

The chain joins TRBV19 to TRBJ2-7, with D maybe TRBD1 (5 bases). The CDR3 contains 13 residues. With 3 bases removed from V and 5 bases from J, the gap between germline ends came to 11 bases. The germline gives CDR1 LNHDA, CDR2 SQIVND (reference sequence). CDR3 in DNA: TGTGCCAGTAGTATTTCCAGGGCTAACGAGCAGTACTTC. Translated, it gives CASSISRANEQYF.